Listed below are T cell receptor beta chains from one sample, sequenced in a study of regulatory T cells in long-lasting Graves disease. Using its own MiXCR run on the multiplex PCR reads, TCRdb lists one record per CDR3 protein. The sample consists of under 350,000 distinct CDR3 sequences, around 20% of them appearing once. The sequencing here drew on peripheral blood mononuclear cells (PBMCs), taken when the disease was refractory, from a patient treated with antithyroid drugs. The receptors derive from a female donor with Graves disease. CDR3s include the opening cysteine and the closing phenylalanine or tryptophan. The D gene is left open where the match is weak. The size entry is marked missing in some rows and otherwise reads once, few, many or a size class.

V	D	J	size	CDR3	DNA
TRBV28	-	TRBJ1-4	few	CASSGGKGTNEKLFF	TGTGCCAGCAGTGGGGGGAAGGGAACTAATGAAAAACTGTTTTTT
TRBV20-1	-	TRBJ2-5	few	CSARDNVGKTQYF	TGCAGTGCTAGAGATAATGTGGGGAAGACCCAGTACTTC
TRBV28	TRBD2	TRBJ2-4	-	CASSVPGTSDIQYF	TGTGCCAGCAGTGTCCCCGGGACTAGCGACATTCAGTACTTC
TRBV18	TRBD1	TRBJ2-6	-	CASSPDRASGANVLTF	TGTGCCAGCTCACCAGACAGGGCCTCTGGGGCCAACGTCCTGACTTTC
TRBV6-5	-	TRBJ1-1	-	CASSSPERNTEAFF	TGTGCCAGCAGTTCCCCCGAACGGAACACTGAAGCTTTCTTT
TRBV4-3	TRBD1	TRBJ1-6	many	CASSQRGGQGANSPLHF	TGCGCCAGCAGCCAGAGGGGGGGACAGGGGGCCAATTCACCCCTCCACTTT
TRBV28	-	TRBJ1-5	many	CASSENQPQHF	TGTGCCAGCAGTGAGAATCAGCCCCAGCATTTT
TRBV7-3	TRBD2	TRBJ2-2	few	CASSFIPAGPRLAGVTGELFF	TGTGCCAGCAGCTTCATCCCGGCAGGACCTCGACTAGCGGGAGTCACCGGGGAGCTGTTTTTT
TRBV5-8	TRBD1	TRBJ2-5	many	CASTPGQGTEETQYF	TGTGCCAGCACACCGGGACAGGGAACGGAAGAGACCCAGTACTTC
TRBV20-1	-	TRBJ2-4	many	CSASQRGTIGNIQYF	TGCAGTGCTAGTCAACGGGGGACAATAGGAAACATTCAGTACTTC
TRBV4-1	-	TRBJ1-6	few	CASSRTQGGSPLHF	TGCGCCAGCAGCCGGACACAGGGCGGTTCACCCCTCCACTTT
TRBV3-1	-	TRBJ1-1	few	CASSPRNMNTEAFF	TGTGCCAGCAGCCCTAGGAATATGAACACTGAAGCTTTCTTT
TRBV2	-	TRBJ2-7	few	CASAGGEQYF	TGTGCCAGCGCAGGAGGTGAGCAGTACTTC
TRBV30	-	TRBJ1-1	-	CAWATAPNTEAFF	TGTGCCTGGGCGACAGCACCGAACACTGAAGCTTTCTTT
TRBV28	-	TRBJ1-5	many	CASSFFGQPQHF	TGTGCCAGCAGTTTTTTCGGGCAGCCCCAGCATTTT
TRBV29-1	TRBD1	TRBJ1-2	many	CSVDRVGYGYTF	TGCAGCGTCGACAGGGTTGGCTATGGCTACACCTTC
TRBV20-1	TRBD2	TRBJ2-2	-	CSAVLAGGSSGELFF	TGCAGTGCTGTTCTAGCGGGAGGATCGTCCGGGGAGCTGTTTTTT
TRBV7-2	TRBD2	TRBJ2-7	few	CASSLTSGPYEQYF	TGTGCCAGCAGCTTAACTAGCGGTCCCTACGAGCAGTACTTC